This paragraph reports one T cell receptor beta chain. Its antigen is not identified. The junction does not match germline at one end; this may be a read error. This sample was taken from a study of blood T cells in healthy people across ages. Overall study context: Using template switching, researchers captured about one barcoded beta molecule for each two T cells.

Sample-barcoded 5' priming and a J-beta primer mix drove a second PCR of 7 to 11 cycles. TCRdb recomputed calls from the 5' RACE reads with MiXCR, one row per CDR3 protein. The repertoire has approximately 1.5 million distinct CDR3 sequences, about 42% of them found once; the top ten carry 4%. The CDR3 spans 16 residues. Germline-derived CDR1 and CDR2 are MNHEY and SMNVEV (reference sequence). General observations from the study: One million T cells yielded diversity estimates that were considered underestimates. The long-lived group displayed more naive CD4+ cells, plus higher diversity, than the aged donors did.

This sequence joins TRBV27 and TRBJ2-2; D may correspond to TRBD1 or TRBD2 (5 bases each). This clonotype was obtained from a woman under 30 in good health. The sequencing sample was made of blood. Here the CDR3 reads CASSLLTPGGTGEPFF. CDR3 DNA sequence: TGTGCCAGCAGTCTCCTCACCCCTGGGGGAACCGGGGAGCCGTTTTTT.